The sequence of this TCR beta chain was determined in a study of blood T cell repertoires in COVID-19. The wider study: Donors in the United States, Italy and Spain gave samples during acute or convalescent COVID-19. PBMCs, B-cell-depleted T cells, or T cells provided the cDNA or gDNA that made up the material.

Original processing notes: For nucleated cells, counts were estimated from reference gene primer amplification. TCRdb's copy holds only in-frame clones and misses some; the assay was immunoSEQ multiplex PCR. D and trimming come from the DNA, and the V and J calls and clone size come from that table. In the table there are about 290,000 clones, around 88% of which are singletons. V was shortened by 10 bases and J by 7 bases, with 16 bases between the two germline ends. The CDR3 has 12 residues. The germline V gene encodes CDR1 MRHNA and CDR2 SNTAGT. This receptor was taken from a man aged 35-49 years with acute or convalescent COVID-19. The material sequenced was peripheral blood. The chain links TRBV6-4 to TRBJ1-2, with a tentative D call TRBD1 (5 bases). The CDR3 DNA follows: TGTGCCACCAAAACAGGTTCCGGTGGCTACACCTTC. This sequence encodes CATKTGSGGYTF.